These 13 T cell receptor beta chains came from one sample sequenced in a study of blood T cells in healthy people across ages (dated by TCRdb to 2013 to 2016). Libraries came from 5' RACE. Sequenced on an Illumina HiSeq 2500. A second roughly 6 to 12 cycle PCR used a sample-barcoded 5' primer and a J-beta primer mix. Using fastp trimming at Q25 and MiXCR clonotype assembly, TCRdb reanalyzed the public sequencing data and kept in-frame beta chains. When rows share a CDR3 protein, they turn into one entry using the most common DNA and genes. The table for this sample lists about 900,000 distinct CDR3 sequences; about 62% of them were counted only once. Roughly 26% of the sample lies in the top ten. Sample: blood. The receptors were gathered from a man under 40 in good health.

The chain joins TRBV7-2 to TRBJ2-1; TRBD2 aligns across 12 bases. V shed 5 bases and J 1 base; nucleotides not matched to a gene: 15. The length of the CDR3 is 20 residues. Germline V gene lookup returns CDR1 SGHTA and CDR2 FQGNSA. The CDR3 protein is CASSRPGLAGGLLSYNEQFF. CDR3 sequence (DNA): TGTGCCAGCAGCCGACCCGGGCTAGCGGGGGGGCTTCTATCCTACAATGAGCAGTTCTTC.

The chain joins TRBV27 to TRBJ2-5; D uncertain. Germline-derived CDR1 and CDR2 are MNHEY and SMNVEV (reference sequence). CDR3 length: 13 amino acids. With 6 bases removed from V and 2 bases from J, the gap between germline ends came to 10 bases. The CDR3 nucleotides are TGTGCCAGCAGCGGACGGATTCAAGAGACCCAGTACTTC. This translates into CASSGRIQETQYF.

The chain combines TRBV7-2 with TRBJ2-3; 15 nucleotides match TRBD2. This CDR3 comprises 17 residues. From germline, CDR1 is SGHTA and CDR2 FQGNSA. The V and J ends lost 5 bases and 7 bases, in that order; junction bases with no gene match: 10. CDR3 region: CASSPRTSGGADHTQYF. The CDR3 DNA reads as TGTGCCAGCAGCCCTAGGACTAGCGGGGGGGCCGATCATACGCAGTATTTT.

This clonotype was found once. The genes are TRBV2 and TRBJ1-5, with D possibly matching TRBD1 (6 bases). Germline values: CDR1 SNHLY, CDR2 FYNNEI. V was clipped by 6 bases and J by 7 bases, with 16 bases between them. The CDR3 is 14 amino acids. The CDR3 bases are TGTGCCAGCAGATTTGACCAGGGGAACCAGCCCCAGCATTTT. It codes for CASRFDQGNQPQHF. Supplemented by reference TRBV2 and TRBJ1-5, the full variable domain reads EPEVTQTPSHQVTQMGQEVILRCVPISNHLYFYWYRQILGQKVEFLVSFYNNEISEKSEIFDDQFSVERPDGSNFTLKIRSTKLEDSAMYFCASRFDQGNQPQHFGDGTRLSIL.

The J gene is TRBJ2-1, the V gene TRBV11-2; D perhaps matches TRBD2 (6 bases). This CDR3 has 16 amino acids. CDR1 SGHAT and CDR2 FQNNGV come from the germline V gene. Trimming took off 6 bases at V and 8 bases at J, with 23 bases between the two ends. In nucleotides, the CDR3 is TGTGCCAGCAGTCCCCGGGGGTCACCGAGACGATATGAGCAGTTCTTC. This gives the protein CASSPRGSPRRYEQFF.

This clonotype was recorded a few times. The chain has TRBV7-9 and TRBJ1-2; D not certain. V lost 0 bases, J lost 6 bases, and 8 bases lay in between. This CDR3 contains 13 residues. The germline V gene has CDR1 SEHNR and CDR2 FQNEAQ (reference sequence). The CDR3 DNA reads as TGTGCCAGCAGCTTAGCGGGCAGTCATGGCTACACCTTC. This sequence encodes CASSLAGSHGYTF.

Only one count was recorded for this clonotype. Being one base from a much bigger clone, this may be a read error. The V call is TRBV7-2, the J call TRBJ2-5; 9 bases map to TRBD1. V trimming: 5 bases; J trimming: 11 bases; junction bases outside the gene matches: 15. This CDR3 has 15 amino acids. From germline, CDR1 is SGHTA and CDR2 FQGNSA. The CDR3 coding sequence is TGTGCCAGCAGCCCTGGACAGGGGAACTACAATGAGCAGTACTTC. Translated, it gives CASSPGQGNYNEQYF.

The gene calls are TRBV7-2 and TRBJ2-1, with 8 bases fitting TRBD2. The DNA end favors TRBJ2-7, so the J call may be wrong. Germline CDR1 is SGHTA and CDR2 is FQGNSA. This CDR3 comprises 16 residues. CDR3 loop: CASSLGRGAFYNEQYF. The CDR3 DNA sequence: TGTGCCAGCAGCTTGGGGCGGGGGGCTTTTTACAATGAGCAGTACTTC.

The sample holds a few counts of this clonotype. V is TRBV28 and J is TRBJ1-2; 7 nucleotides align to TRBD1. This CDR3 contains 16 residues. V lost 5 bases to trimming and J lost 4 bases; unmatched junction nucleotides: 13. Germline V gene lookup returns CDR1 MDHEN and CDR2 SYDVKM. CDR3 bases: TGTGCCAGCAGTCTCTTAAACAGGGGTATTCTCTATGGCTACACCTTC. Its protein product is CASSLLNRGILYGYTF.

J is TRBJ2-1 and V is TRBV25-1; 13 bases are a match to TRBD2. The ends lost 4 bases at V and 5 bases at J; junction bases unmatched: 5. Germline values: CDR1 MGHDK, CDR2 SYGVNS. The CDR3 is 16 amino acids. The CDR3 DNA is TGTGCCAGCAGTGCCCAACTAGCGGGGGGGAACAATGAGCAGTTCTTC. This encodes CASSAQLAGGNNEQFF.

This clonotype was seen a handful of times. V and J are TRBV5-1 and TRBJ2-5; TRBD2 matches 11 bases. The germline V gene has CDR1 SGHRS and CDR2 YFSETQ. CDR3 length: 15 residues. Trimming removed 6 bases from V and 1 base from J; junction bases left unmatched: 5. CDR3 DNA: TGCGCCAGCAAAATTAGCGGGGGGGTCCAAGAGACCCAGTACTTC. Residues: CASKISGGVQETQYF.

The chain links TRBV10-3 to TRBJ1-1; a possible D gene is TRBD1 (5 bases). This CDR3 has 14 residues. The germline V gene encodes CDR1 ENHRY and CDR2 SYGVKD. V was pared by 2 bases and J by 5 bases, with 12 bases between. The CDR3 loop reads CAISETEEGTEAFF. In nucleotides, the CDR3 is TGTGCCATCAGTGAGACCGAAGAGGGGACTGAAGCTTTCTTT.

The gene calls are TRBV30 and TRBJ2-6; no firm D call. Per germline, CDR1 GTSNPN and CDR2 SVGIG (reference sequence). V was shortened by 0 bases and J by 0 bases, with 9 bases between the two germline ends. The CDR3 has 16 residues. CDR3: CAWSVQLSSGANVLTF. The CDR3 coding sequence is TGTGCCTGGAGTGTACAGTTGAGCTCTGGGGCCAACGTCCTGACTTTC.